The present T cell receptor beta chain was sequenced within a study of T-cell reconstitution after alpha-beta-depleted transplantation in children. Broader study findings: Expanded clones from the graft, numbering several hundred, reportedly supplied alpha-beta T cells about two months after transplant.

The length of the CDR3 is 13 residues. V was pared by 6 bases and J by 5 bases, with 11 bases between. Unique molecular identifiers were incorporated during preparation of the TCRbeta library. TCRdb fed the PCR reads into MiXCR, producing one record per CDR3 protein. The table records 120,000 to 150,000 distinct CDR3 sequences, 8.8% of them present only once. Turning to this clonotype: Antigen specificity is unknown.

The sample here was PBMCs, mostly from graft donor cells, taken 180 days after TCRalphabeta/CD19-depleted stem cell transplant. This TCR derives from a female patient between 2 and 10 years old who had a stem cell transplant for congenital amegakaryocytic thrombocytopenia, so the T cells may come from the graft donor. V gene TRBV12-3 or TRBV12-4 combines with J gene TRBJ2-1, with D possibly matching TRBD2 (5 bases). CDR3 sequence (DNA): TGTGCCAGCAGCTCCGGGATAGACAATGAGCAGTTCTTC. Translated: CASSSGIDNEQFF.